The next 13 T cell receptor beta chains were all read from a single sample in a study of T cells in women clearing cervical HPV infection. The protocol was immunoSEQ multiplex PCR, while the TCRdb copy is restricted to in-frame clones and leaves out a portion. The sample table includes 45,000 to 50,000 clones. Specimen: blood buffy coat. These TCRs come from a woman aged 18 to 75 with a cervical HPV16 infection that either progressed to CIN3+ or cleared (not recorded which).

Remarks on this clone: The DNA ends 3 residues before the CDR3 does, and the rest of the CDR3 is filled in from the germline J gene. V gene TRBV30 combines with J gene TRBJ1-1; 10 bases are a match to TRBD1. The junction had 5 bases not matched to a gene; V was cut back by 8 bases and J by 2 bases. Germline CDR1 is GTSNPN and CDR2 is SVGIG (reference sequence). The CDR3 sequence is 13 residues long. Partial CDR3 DNA: TGTGCCCGGGACAGGGGATTAAACACTGAA. This gives the protein CARDRGLNTE. The CDR3 as a whole reads CARDRGLNTEAFF.

As concerns this clone: The read terminates 3 residues before the CDR3 end, so the remaining end is supplied by the germline J gene. The chain has TRBV19 and TRBJ2-1, with 7 bases lining up with TRBD2. Germline V gene sequence: CDR1 LNHDA, CDR2 SQIVND (reference sequence). The CDR3 spans 13 residues. V shed 7 bases, J shed 2 bases, and the junction held 2 bases outside the gene matches. CDR3 region: CASTTSAYNEQFF. The DNA read from the CDR3 is TGTGCCAGTACCACTAGCGCCTACAATGAG.

Concerning this clone: The read falls 3 residues short of the CDR3 end, and the missing part is taken from the germline J gene. The chain joins TRBV10-3 to TRBJ1-6; a possible D gene is TRBD1 (6 bases). This CDR3 is built from 14 residues. Germline values: CDR1 ENHRY, CDR2 SYGVKD. The part of the CDR3 DNA that was read is TGTGCCATCAGTGAGGACAGGCGATATCTTCCC. This gives the protein CAISEDRRYLP. The whole CDR3 protein is CAISEDRRYLPLHF.

A word on this clone: The CDR3 goes on 3 residues after the read ends, and that part is filled in from the germline J gene. The chain uses TRBV7-8 and TRBJ2-7; a weak D match, TRBD2 (5 bases). Germline CDR1 is SGHVS and CDR2 is FQNEAQ. V lost 3 bases and J 4 bases, leaving 10 bases between the germline ends. This CDR3 region has 13 residues. The CDR3 protein is CASSLRTPYEQYF. Incomplete CDR3 DNA: TGTGCCAGCAGCTTGAGGACTCCGTACGAG.

Turning to this clone: From the germline J gene comes the end of the CDR3, since the read stops 3 residues before it. The rearrangement joins TRBV4-2 to TRBJ1-1, with D tentatively TRBD1 (5 bases). The CDR3 sequence is 15 residues long. The V end lost 0 bases, the J end lost 6 bases, and 14 bases lay between the germline ends. Per germline, CDR1 LGHNA and CDR2 YNFKEQ. CDR3 DNA, as far as it was read: TGTGCCAGCAGCCAAGATCGGAGGGGTATCGCTGAA. Amino acid sequence: CASSQDRRGIAE. The CDR3 as a whole reads CASSQDRRGIAEAFF.

Comments on this clone: The observed sequence ends 3 residues before the CDR3 terminus, with the missing tail filled in from the germline J gene. The V gene is TRBV4-2, the J gene TRBJ1-1, with D perhaps TRBD1 (6 bases). Germline V lookup: CDR1 LGHNA, CDR2 YNFKEQ. V lost 2 bases, J lost 5 bases, and 18 bases lay in between. The CDR3 consists of 16 residues. The CDR3 DNA, read in part, is TGTGCCAGCAGCCAACACCCCGATGGGGGCGGAACTGAA. The encoded protein is CASSQHPDGGGTE. The whole CDR3 reads CASSQHPDGGGTEAFF.

Regarding this clone: The read falls 3 residues short of the CDR3 end, and the missing part is taken from the germline J gene. V gene TRBV7-2 combines with J gene TRBJ1-1, with D possibly matching TRBD1 (5 bases). Trimming left V 0 bases short and J 1 base short, with 9 bases between. CDR1 and CDR2 from the germline V gene are SGHTA and FQGNSA. The CDR3 is made up of 15 amino acids. The DNA read from the CDR3 is TGTGCCAGCAGCTTAGCGATAGACAGGAACACTGAA. Translating it yields CASSLAIDRNTE. The full CDR3 is CASSLAIDRNTEAFF.

Concerning this clone: The read comes to an end 3 residues before the CDR3 does, leaving the germline J gene to fill in the end. This chain uses TRBV19 with TRBJ2-3; D assignment may be TRBD1 or TRBD2 (6 bases each). The length of the CDR3 is 19 residues. Germline loops: CDR1 LNHDA, CDR2 SQIVND (reference sequence). This CDR3 is CASSTTGGDRAGSNQPQYF. CDR3 DNA (partial): TGTGCCAGTTCCACGACAGGAGGGGACCGAGCAGGGAGCAATCAGCCG. The full variable domain, completed using reference TRBV19 and TRBJ2-3, is DGGITQSPKYLFRKEGQNVTLSCEQNLNHDAMYWYRQDPGQGLRLIYYSQIVNDFQKGDIAEGYSVSREKKESFPLTVTSAQKNPTAFYLCASSTTGGDRAGSNQPQYFGPGTRLTVL.

On this clone: The read terminates 3 residues ahead of where the CDR3 ends, so the germline J gene completes it. This chain joins TRBV7-3 and TRBJ2-1; 10 nucleotides match TRBD2. Per germline, CDR1 SGHTA and CDR2 FQGTGA. The CDR3 length is 15 residues. J gave up 4 bases and V 4 bases, and 4 bases lay outside the gene matches. CDR3 bases read: TGTGCCAGCAGCTATTCTAGCGGGGGTTACAATGAG. Translated, it gives CASSYSSGGYNE. From start to end, the CDR3 is CASSYSSGGYNEQFF.

Regarding this clone: The read stops 3 residues short of the end of the CDR3; the missing end is completed from the germline J gene. This chain connects TRBV2 to TRBJ2-1; 9 bases fit TRBD1. Germline lookup yields CDR1 SNHLY and CDR2 FYNNEI. V trimming: 2 bases; J trimming: 3 bases; junction bases outside the gene matches: 5. This CDR3 is 16 amino acids long. CDR3 DNA (partial): TGTGCCAGCAGTGAAAGCTGGGACAGGGACTACAATGAG. This sequence encodes CASSESWDRDYNE. The complete CDR3 protein is CASSESWDRDYNEQFF.

About this clone: From the germline J gene comes the end of the CDR3, since the read stops 3 residues before it. The chain uses TRBV7-3 and TRBJ2-3, with 9 bases matching TRBD2. In germline, CDR1 is SGHTA, CDR2 FQGTGA. J gave up 0 bases and V 5 bases, and 3 bases lay outside the gene matches. CDR3 length: 15 amino acids. CDR3 DNA, as far as it was read: TGTGCCAGCAGCCTAGCGGGGTTAAGCACAGATACG. This translates into CASSLAGLSTDT. The complete CDR3 reads CASSLAGLSTDTQYF.

Concerning this clone itself: The read ends 3 residues shy of where the CDR3 ends; the end is completed using the germline J gene. The V gene is TRBV5-6, the J gene TRBJ1-5; D may be TRBD1 (6 bases). CDR3 length equals 15 residues. The V gene's germline CDR1 is SGHDT and CDR2 YYEEEE. V was trimmed by 5 bases and J by 5 bases, leaving 17 bases between them. The CDR3 bases that were read are TGTGCCAGCAGTTATTTTTCAGGGGTCTATCAGCCC. As protein: CASSYFSGVYQP. The entire CDR3 protein reads CASSYFSGVYQPQHF.

As concerns this clone: The CDR3 end lies 3 residues beyond the end of the read and is filled in from the germline J gene. This sequence joins TRBV11-2 and TRBJ2-7; possible D gene TRBD1, 6 bases. Per the germline V gene, CDR1 is SGHAT and CDR2 is FQNNGV. The CDR3 contains 14 residues. V lost 5 bases to trimming and J lost 3 bases, with 14 bases between them. The covered CDR3 bases are TGTGCCAGCAGCGTTCTGGGGGCAGGCTACGAG. This translates into CASSVLGAGYE. The entire CDR3 protein reads CASSVLGAGYEQYF.